This T cell receptor beta chain was found in a study of cytomegalovirus exposure and HLA in healthy donors (dated by TCRdb to the late 2010s). Describing the broader study: According to an earlier analysis of 450 to 650 of the donors, about 179 million T cells yielded some 110 million unique TCR beta sequences and roughly 280 Gb of sequence data. An early release covering around 630 HLA-typed donors comprised about 310 gigabases of sequencing data and roughly 85 million unique TCR sequences. Of the approximately 400 genotyped donors, roughly 80% were placed in the genetic ancestry cluster associated with self-reported Caucasian donors. The aim of the study was to test whether cataloging public T cell receptors could identify signatures of past pathogen exposure. Using immunosequencing, the study profiled T cell repertoires from roughly 650 subjects and related those repertoires to cytomegalovirus serostatus. Besides the first cohort of hundreds of subjects, a separate validation cohort made up of 120 different subjects was used. To predict cytomegalovirus infection status, the study combined high-throughput TCR immunosequencing, statistical association of individual TCRs with disease status, and machine learning. A later analysis re-examined previously published TCR beta repertoires from 600 to 700 donors and added high-resolution HLA genotyping to investigate patterns of TCR occurrence. Rather than using new phenotypic data, the later analysis identified candidate immune exposures from TCR beta sequences and from how often those sequences occurred across donors. An earlier analysis of about 600 of the donors used high-throughput TCR beta sequencing to judge whether each TCR beta V gene segment behaved as functional or pseudogenic. Donor age, sex, ethnicity and CMV serostatus were compiled alongside the repertoire data. In a later genetic analysis, genome-wide SNP genotypes for about three fifths of the 666 donors were used, and that subset was treated as a discovery cohort. Every repertoire in the discovery cohort had been generated on one and the same sequencing platform. Both class I and class II loci were covered by HLA typing, at four-digit resolution. Typing coverage differed by locus: A, B, C, DRB1 and DQB1 were typed in roughly 620-630 donors, DQA1 in 522, DPA1 in around 600, and DPB1 in 400 to 480. Several DR-DQ haplotypes were treated as single units for association and clustering because of strong linkage in the cohort. Across around 400 genotyped donors of the cohort, an average of roughly 250,000 unique TCR beta nucleotide sequences per donor were sequenced, and 15% to 20% of those sequences were non-productive.

This clone came up a few times. Its antigen is still unknown. Base qualities are not at hand, and no much larger clone is one base apart. In total, approximately 700 healthy bone marrow donors made up the cohort. All cohort members were sampled while nominally healthy, although unrecorded immune exposures were likely present. The donor was CMV seronegative and belonged to the group of around 350 seronegative cohort members. A peripheral blood sample was collected from each donor, and TCR beta sequencing was performed on peripheral blood mononuclear cells. Genomic DNA was extracted from the blood cell samples with the Qiagen DNeasy Blood Extraction Kit. General conclusions and limits of the study: Correlated functional status among segregating V segments might reflect linkage disequilibrium, but an unknown experimental factor could not be ruled out. Strong co-occurrence of HLA alleles, especially DR and DQ, made assigning TCR associations to individual alleles difficult. In vitro tests confirmed that a few of the cytomegalovirus-associated TCR beta chains recognize cytomegalovirus antigens. Sequencing depth was assumed to be roughly uniform across donors in the presence/absence analyses, though that assumption may not hold. The cohort was sequenced for TCR beta chains only, and without alpha or paired-chain data the features that could be detected were limited. The classifier was reported to diagnose cytomegalovirus status with high specificity and sensitivity in both the original and validation cohorts. A further reported finding was that TCR beta sequences accurately predicted the HLA-A and HLA-B alleles for most subjects in the first cohort. Because HLA typing was unavailable for some donors at each locus, only the typed subset was used in association tests. At a false discovery rate of 0.05, a later analysis linked 15,000 to 20,000 TCR beta sequences to specific HLA alleles. Compared with the roughly 600-donor mean, donors in an Asian-associated ancestry cluster had fewer N-insertions in productive TCRs, according to a later genetic analysis. In an earlier analysis of approximately 590 of the donors, most TCR beta V segments were observed in productive rearrangements about 90% or about 30% of the time, broadly matching IMGT annotations. The study listed 164 TCR beta chains as associated with cytomegalovirus. According to the authors, the approach could potentially be generalized to other disease states and immunological phenotypes. In a later analysis, the rate of TCR association differed among HLA loci, with DRB1 alleles having the most associated TCRs and HLA-C alleles having the fewest. The earlier analysis of almost 600 of the donors excluded 15 to 20 rarely observed V segments, including chromosome 9 orphons, because counts were too low. According to a later analysis, parvovirus B19, influenza, CMV and Epstein-Barr virus appeared linked to several top co-occurrence clusters. A later analysis found that HLA-associated TCR beta chains were more clonally expanded and had lower generation probabilities than equally common non-associated chains. A group of highly shared sequence variants was considered likely to be a technical artifact of the sequencing pipeline. Immune exposure information for the cohort was limited to CMV serostatus. While some public TCRs were present in many individuals, most TCR sequences turned up only very rarely across donors. A later analysis found that most CMV-associated TCR beta chains appeared HLA-restricted, with HLA associations seemingly driven largely by CMV exposure. In a later genetic analysis, a missense DCLRE1C variant was associated with V-gene and J-gene trimming of TCR beta chains, and the association was replicated in an independent cohort. The 87-base-pair reads could not distinguish some IMGT-functional V segments, including TRBV6-2 and TRBV6-3, so those segments were excluded.

The library was prepared using the immunoSEQ multiplex PCR assay. The multiplex PCR relied on a mix of 60 forward primers for TCR Vbeta segments and 13 reverse primers for TCR Jbeta segments. The CDR3 region of rearranged TCR beta genes was amplified from genomic DNA with a multiplex PCR assay. The Illumina HiSeq System was used to sequence the amplified TCR beta libraries as 87-base-pair reads. Per the original workflow: A later analysis counted about 82 million unique TCR beta chains across the 666 repertoires, and some 11 million of these chains were shared by at least two donors. Raw reads were error-corrected and collapsed into unique sequences by a nearest-neighbor algorithm in which closely related sequences were merged to remove PCR and sequencing errors. V, D and J gene segments were assigned by aligning CDR3 sequences to IMGT reference sequences. For a sequence to be retained, a match of at least six nucleotides was required to both a V gene segment and a J gene segment. A rearrangement counted as productive if the CDR3 had no stop codons and remained in frame with V and J, and every other rearrangement counted as non-productive. CDR3 was defined according to IMGT convention as the region running from the second conserved V-encoded cysteine to the conserved J-encoded phenylalanine. The earlier analysis of about 500 of the donors excluded sequences that lacked an unambiguous match to a single V gene segment. In an earlier analysis of roughly 600 of the donors, a V segment was called functional when productive rearrangements were above 56.7%, and segregating when the standard deviation between donors exceeded 5%. A statistical classification framework was built to diagnose cytomegalovirus status from the catalog of TCR beta chain sequences. V and J gene assignment, in a later analysis, came from comparing TCR nucleotide sequences with IMGT/GENE-DB human TR gene sequences. The TCRdist pipeline was used in a later analysis to assign CDR3 sequences and most-parsimonious VDJ recombination scenarios. A later analysis defined each TCR beta chain by its CDR3 amino acid sequence plus V-gene family, and excluded reads lacking a unique V-gene family. As a way to deal with suspected cross-contamination and a sequencing artifact, a later analysis dropped 592 nucleotide sequences that were highly shared and had low generation probability. For each public chain, a later analysis derived a clonal expansion index from normalized ranks of inferred template counts within each repertoire. A later analysis computed generation probabilities with a VDJ recombination model fitted to out-of-frame rearrangements, and checked the results against IGoR. In a later analysis, TCR-TCR, TCR-HLA and TCR-CMV co-occurrence was scored with hypergeometric tests, and a repertoire-size bias correction was applied to TCR pairs. False discovery rates were estimated in a later analysis by permuting HLA or CMV assignments 20 times. In a later analysis, co-occurring TCRs were grouped using DBSCAN, with TCRdist sequence similarity added in when clustering inside HLA-allele-positive subsets. Repertoires with fewer than 30,000 or more than 120,000 public chains, plus five repertoires with anomalous nucleotide sharing, were excluded from co-occurrence clustering. TCRdb's version of the immuneACCESS table is confined to in-frame rearrangements and falls short of the full clone set. An unresolved V gene accounts for under half of the shortfall where checked; the remainder is of unknown origin. The DNA gave D and trimming, while V, J and clone size come from that table. The table for this sample lists roughly 100,000 clones; approximately 83% of them were counted only once. 6% to 7.5% of the sample belongs to the ten largest clones.

The germline V gene encodes CDR1 SNHLY and CDR2 FYNNEI. V ends up 8 bases short and J 7 bases short, with an unmatched junction base count of 23. Inclusive of the bounding cysteine and phenylalanine, the CDR3 is 20 residues long. Just the 60-base CDR3 DNA is kept, in frame starting at base 1. Sequenced: PBMCs. Recombination linked TRBV2 to TRBJ2-4; 13 central nucleotides agree with TRBD2. This TCR was sampled from a man aged 18 to 35 in good health and CMV-seronegative. The CDR3 loop reads CASLEGLGRTSGSRRNIQYF. The DNA sequence reads TGTGCCAGCCTGGAAGGACTTGGGAGGACTAGCGGGAGTCGACGGAACATTCAGTACTTC.